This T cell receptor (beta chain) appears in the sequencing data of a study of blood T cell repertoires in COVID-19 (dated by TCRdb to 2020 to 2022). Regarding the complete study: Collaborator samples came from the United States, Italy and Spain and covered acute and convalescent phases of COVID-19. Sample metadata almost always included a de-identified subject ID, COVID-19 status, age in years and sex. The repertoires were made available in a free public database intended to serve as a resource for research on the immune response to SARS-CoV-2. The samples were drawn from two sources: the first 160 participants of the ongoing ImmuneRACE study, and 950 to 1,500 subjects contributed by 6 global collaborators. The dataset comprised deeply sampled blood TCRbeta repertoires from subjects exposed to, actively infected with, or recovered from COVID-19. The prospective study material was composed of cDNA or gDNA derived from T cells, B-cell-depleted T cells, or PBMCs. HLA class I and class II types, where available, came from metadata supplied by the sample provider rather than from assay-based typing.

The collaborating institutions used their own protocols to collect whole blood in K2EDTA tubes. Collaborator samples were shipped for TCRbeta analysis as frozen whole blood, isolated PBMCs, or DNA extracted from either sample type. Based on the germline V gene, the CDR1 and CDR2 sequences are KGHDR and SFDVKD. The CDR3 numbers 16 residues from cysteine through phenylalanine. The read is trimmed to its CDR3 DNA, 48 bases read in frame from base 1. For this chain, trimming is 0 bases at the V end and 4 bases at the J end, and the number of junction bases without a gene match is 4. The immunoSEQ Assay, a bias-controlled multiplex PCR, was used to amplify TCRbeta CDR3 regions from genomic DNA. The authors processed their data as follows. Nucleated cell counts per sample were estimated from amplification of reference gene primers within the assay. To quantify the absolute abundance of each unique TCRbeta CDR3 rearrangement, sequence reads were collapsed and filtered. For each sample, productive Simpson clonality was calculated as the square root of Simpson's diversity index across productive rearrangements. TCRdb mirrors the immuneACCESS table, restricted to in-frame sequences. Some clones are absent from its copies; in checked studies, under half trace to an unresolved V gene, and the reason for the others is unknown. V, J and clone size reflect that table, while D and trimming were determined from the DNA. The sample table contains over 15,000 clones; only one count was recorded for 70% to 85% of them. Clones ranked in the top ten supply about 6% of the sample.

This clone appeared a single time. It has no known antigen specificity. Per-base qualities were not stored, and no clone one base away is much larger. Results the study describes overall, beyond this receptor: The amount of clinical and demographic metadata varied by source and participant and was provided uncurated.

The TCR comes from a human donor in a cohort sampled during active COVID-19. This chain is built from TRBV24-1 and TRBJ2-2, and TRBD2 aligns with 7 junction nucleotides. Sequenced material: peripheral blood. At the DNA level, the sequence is TGTGCCACCAGTGATTTGGACGCGGGAGTCACCGGGGAGCTGTTTTTT. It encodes CATSDLDAGVTGELFF.